Below are 8 T cell receptor beta chains sequenced from a single sample in a study of blood T cell repertoires in COVID-19. Some clones are missing from TCRdb's copy, which holds only in-frame ones; the method was immunoSEQ multiplex PCR. The repertoire holds about 250,000 clones, 85% to 90% seen once, with less than 2% in the top ten. The sequenced sample consisted of PBMCs or T cells enriched from blood (not recorded which). These receptors all come from a man aged 35 to 55 who had recovered from COVID-19.

The chain has TRBV19 and TRBJ1-5, with D possibly TRBD1 on 5 matching bases. The V gene's germline CDR1 is LNHDA and CDR2 SQIVND (reference sequence). V dropped 1 base and J dropped 3 bases, with 10 bases sitting between them. There are 15 residues in the CDR3. CDR3 sequence (DNA): TGTGCCAGTAGTATAGTACCGGGACTCAATCAGCCCCAGCATTTT. Protein product: CASSIVPGLNQPQHF. Variable domain in full (rest from reference TRBV19 and TRBJ1-5): DGGITQSPKYLFRKEGQNVTLSCEQNLNHDAMYWYRQDPGQGLRLIYYSQIVNDFQKGDIAEGYSVSREKKESFPLTVTSAQKNPTAFYLCASSIVPGLNQPQHFGDGTRLSIL.

The V gene is TRBV12-3 or TRBV12-4, the J gene TRBJ1-2; TRBD1 is a possible D gene (5 bases). V lost 4 bases and J 8 bases, leaving 14 bases between the germline ends. The CDR3 extends over 13 amino acids. Written as DNA, the CDR3 is TGTGCCAGCAGTTCCGGGCAGGGAAGCGGCTACACCTTC. It specifies CASSSGQGSGYTF.

This clone was seen once. The chain recombines TRBV27 with TRBJ2-3, with 7 bases that match TRBD2. The CDR3 is made up of 15 amino acids. The junction had 9 bases not matched to a gene; V was cut back by 3 bases and J by 6 bases. Germline CDR1 reads MNHEY; CDR2 reads SMNVEV (reference sequence). The CDR3 sequence: CASSFGTSVLDTQYF. CDR3 in DNA: TGTGCCAGCAGTTTCGGAACTAGCGTCCTGGATACGCAGTATTTT.

This sequence joins TRBV25-1 and TRBJ2-7, with 7 bases aligning to TRBD1. V was pared by 2 bases and J by 5 bases, with 9 bases of the junction left unmatched. The CDR3 runs to 15 residues. Looked up from germline, CDR1 is MGHDK and CDR2 is SYGVNS. The CDR3 bases are TGTGCCAGCAGTGAAGTTTGGACAGGCGGAGACGAGCAGTACTTC. This encodes CASSEVWTGGDEQYF.

This clone was detected only once. The rearrangement uses TRBV6-1 and TRBJ2-7, with 7 bases that match TRBD2. This CDR3 is built from 16 residues. V gave up 1 base and J gave up 3 bases; unmatched junction bases: 9. CDR1 and CDR2 from the germline V gene are MNHNS and SASEGT. The CDR3 DNA reads as TGTGCCAGCAGTGAAGGCCGGGGACTACTCATCTACGAGCAGTACTTC. Protein: CASSEGRGLLIYEQYF.

The rearrangement links TRBV5-1 to TRBJ2-3, with TRBD2 identical over 8 bases. With 0 bases clipped from V and 0 bases from J, the junction kept 3 bases outside the gene matches. Germline CDR1 reads SGHRS; CDR2 reads YFSETQ. The CDR3 has 16 amino acids. CDR3 residues: CASSLATSGSTDTQYF. As DNA, the CDR3 is TGCGCCAGCAGCTTGGCCACTAGCGGTAGCACAGATACGCAGTATTTT.

This clone occurred a few times. The CDR3 bases are TGTGCCAGCAGCCCCCGGGGGGGTGGCCAGTTGGCCCAGTACTTC. It specifies CASSPRGGGQLAQYF. V gene TRBV7-9 combines with J gene TRBJ2-5, with 8 positions matching TRBD2. Germline CDR1 SEHNR, CDR2 FQNEAQ (reference sequence). The CDR3 totals 15 residues. V dropped 5 bases and J dropped 9; count of bases not matched to a gene: 14.

The chain has TRBV12-3 or TRBV12-4 and TRBJ2-1; TRBD1 matches at 10 bases. This CDR3 is 13 amino acids long. V shed 6 bases, J shed 8 bases, and the junction held 4 bases outside the gene matches. This CDR3 is CASSRDRGDEQFF. The CDR3 DNA reads as TGTGCCAGCAGCCGGGACAGGGGCGATGAGCAGTTCTTC.